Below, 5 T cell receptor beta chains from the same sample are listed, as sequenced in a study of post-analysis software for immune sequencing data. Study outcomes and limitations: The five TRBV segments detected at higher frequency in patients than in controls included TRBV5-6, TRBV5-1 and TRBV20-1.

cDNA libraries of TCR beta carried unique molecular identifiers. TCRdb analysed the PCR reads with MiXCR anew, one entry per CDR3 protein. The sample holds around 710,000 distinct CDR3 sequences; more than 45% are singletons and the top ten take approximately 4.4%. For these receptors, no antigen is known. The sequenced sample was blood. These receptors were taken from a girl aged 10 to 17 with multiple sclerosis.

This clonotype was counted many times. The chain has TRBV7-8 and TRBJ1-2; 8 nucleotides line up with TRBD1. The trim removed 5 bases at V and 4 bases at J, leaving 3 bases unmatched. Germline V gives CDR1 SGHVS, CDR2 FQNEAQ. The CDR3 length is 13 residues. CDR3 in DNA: TGTGCCAGCAGCCCGGACAGGGCCTATGGCTACACCTTC. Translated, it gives CASSPDRAYGYTF.

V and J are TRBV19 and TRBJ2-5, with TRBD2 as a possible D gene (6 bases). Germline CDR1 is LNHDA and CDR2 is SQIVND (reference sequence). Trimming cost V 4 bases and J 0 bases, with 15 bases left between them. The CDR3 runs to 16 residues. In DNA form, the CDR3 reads TGTGCCAGTAGTAGGACGGGAGAGATCTACCAAGAGACCCAGTACTTC. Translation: CASSRTGEIYQETQYF. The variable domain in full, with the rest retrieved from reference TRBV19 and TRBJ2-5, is DGGITQSPKYLFRKEGQNVTLSCEQNLNHDAMYWYRQDPGQGLRLIYYSQIVNDFQKGDIAEGYSVSREKKESFPLTVTSAQKNPTAFYLCASSRTGEIYQETQYFGPGTRLLVL.

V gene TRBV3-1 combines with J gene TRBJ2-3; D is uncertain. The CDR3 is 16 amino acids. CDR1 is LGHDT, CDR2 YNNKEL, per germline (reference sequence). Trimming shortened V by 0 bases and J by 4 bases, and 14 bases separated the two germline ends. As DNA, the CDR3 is TGTGCCAGCAGCCAAGATCTTATAGGGTTGTCAGATACGCAGTATTTT. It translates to CASSQDLIGLSDTQYF.

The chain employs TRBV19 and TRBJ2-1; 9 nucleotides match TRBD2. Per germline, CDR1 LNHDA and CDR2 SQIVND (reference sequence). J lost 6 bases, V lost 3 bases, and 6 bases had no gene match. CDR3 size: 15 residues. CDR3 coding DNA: TGTGCCAGTAGTATTGGTGGCGGGAGGGCCAATGAGCAGTTCTTC. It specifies CASSIGGGRANEQFF.

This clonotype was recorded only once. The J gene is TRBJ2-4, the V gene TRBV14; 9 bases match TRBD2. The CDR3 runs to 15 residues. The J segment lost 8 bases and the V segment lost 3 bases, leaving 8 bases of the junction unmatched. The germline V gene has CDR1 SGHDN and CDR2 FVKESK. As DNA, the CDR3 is TGTGCCAGCAGCCAGCAAAGGGGACTAGCAGACATTCAGTACTTC. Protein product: CASSQQRGLADIQYF.